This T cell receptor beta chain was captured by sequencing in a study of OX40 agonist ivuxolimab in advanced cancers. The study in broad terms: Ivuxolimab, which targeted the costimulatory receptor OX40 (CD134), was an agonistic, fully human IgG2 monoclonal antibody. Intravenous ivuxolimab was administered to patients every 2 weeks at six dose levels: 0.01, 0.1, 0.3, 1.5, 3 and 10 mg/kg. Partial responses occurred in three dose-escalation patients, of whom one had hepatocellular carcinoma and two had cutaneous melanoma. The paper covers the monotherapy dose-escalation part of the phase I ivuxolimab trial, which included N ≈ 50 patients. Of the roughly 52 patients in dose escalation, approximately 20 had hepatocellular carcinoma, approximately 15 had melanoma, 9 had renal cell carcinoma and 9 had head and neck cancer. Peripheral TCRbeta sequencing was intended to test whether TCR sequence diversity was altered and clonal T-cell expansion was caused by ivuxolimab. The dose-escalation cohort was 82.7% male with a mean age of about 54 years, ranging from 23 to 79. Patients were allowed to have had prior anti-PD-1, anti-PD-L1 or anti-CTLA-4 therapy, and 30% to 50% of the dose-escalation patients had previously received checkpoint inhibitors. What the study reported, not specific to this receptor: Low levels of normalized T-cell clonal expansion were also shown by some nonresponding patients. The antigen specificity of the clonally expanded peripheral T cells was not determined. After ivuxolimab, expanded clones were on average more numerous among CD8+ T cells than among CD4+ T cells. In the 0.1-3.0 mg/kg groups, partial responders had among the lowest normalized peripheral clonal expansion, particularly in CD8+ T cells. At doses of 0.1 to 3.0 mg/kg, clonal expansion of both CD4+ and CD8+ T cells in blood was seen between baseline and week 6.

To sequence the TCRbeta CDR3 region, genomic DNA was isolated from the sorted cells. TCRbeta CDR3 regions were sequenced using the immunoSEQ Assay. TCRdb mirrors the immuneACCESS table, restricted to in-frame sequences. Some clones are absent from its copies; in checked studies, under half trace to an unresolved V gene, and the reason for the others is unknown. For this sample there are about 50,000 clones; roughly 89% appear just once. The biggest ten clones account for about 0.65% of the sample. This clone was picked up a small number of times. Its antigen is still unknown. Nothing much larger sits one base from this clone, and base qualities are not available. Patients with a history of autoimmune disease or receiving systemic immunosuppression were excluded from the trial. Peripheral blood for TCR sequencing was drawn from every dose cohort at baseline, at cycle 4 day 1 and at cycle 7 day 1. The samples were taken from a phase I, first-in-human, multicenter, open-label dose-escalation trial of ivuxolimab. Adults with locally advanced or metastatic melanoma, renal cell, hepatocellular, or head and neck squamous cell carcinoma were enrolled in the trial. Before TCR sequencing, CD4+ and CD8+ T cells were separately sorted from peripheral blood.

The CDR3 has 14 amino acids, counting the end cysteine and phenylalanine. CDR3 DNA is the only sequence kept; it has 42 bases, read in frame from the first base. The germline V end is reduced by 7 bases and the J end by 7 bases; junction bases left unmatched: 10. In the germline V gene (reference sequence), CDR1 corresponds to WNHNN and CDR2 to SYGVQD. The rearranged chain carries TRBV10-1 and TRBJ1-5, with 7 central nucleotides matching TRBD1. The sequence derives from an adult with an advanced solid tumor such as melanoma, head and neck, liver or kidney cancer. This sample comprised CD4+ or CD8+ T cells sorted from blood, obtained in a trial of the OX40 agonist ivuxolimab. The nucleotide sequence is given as TGCGCCAGCAAATCGACAGGGAGATTGCAGCCCCAGCATTTT. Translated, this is CASKSTGRLQPQHF.